This TCR beta chain derives from a study of T cell responses to AZD1222 COVID-19 vaccine. Whole-study results and caveats: Rises in breadth and depth of Spike-specific TCRs came after two AZD1222 doses. Nearly half of spike-specific TCRs reportedly target unmutated variant regions. Dominant CD4 TCR responses targeted spike regions 160-218 and 743-854.

The method was immunoSEQ multiplex PCR; TCRdb's version includes in-frame clones alone and lacks a portion of them. Of 120,000 to 150,000 clones listed, 82% were seen once; the top ten hold less than 5%. A note on this clone: What it binds is not known.

V lost 4 bases and J lost 6, with 19 bases in between. The CDR3 has 16 amino acids. The germline V gene has CDR1 MDHEN and CDR2 SYDVKM. The receptor comes from an adult in good health. The sequencing here drew on peripheral blood, taken on day 0 of MenACWY control vaccination. V is TRBV28 and J is TRBJ1-5; perhaps TRBD1 as D (5 bases). CDR3 in amino acids: CASSSLAGEVSQPQHF. The CDR3 bases are TGTGCCAGCAGTTCCCTGGCGGGGGAGGTAAGTCAGCCCCAGCATTTT.